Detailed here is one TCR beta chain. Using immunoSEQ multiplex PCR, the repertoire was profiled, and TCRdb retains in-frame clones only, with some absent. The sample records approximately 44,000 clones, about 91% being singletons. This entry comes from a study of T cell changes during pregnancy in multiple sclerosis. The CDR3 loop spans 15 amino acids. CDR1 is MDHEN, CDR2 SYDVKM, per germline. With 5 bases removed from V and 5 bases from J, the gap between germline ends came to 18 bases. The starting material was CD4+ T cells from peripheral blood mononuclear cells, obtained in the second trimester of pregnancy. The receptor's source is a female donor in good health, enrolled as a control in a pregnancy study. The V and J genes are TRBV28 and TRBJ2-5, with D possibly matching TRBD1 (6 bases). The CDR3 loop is CASSAQQGAGETQYF. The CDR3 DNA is TGTGCCAGCAGTGCTCAACAGGGAGCTGGTGAGACCCAGTACTTC.